A single sample is the source of the 24 T cell receptor beta chains below, sequenced in a study of T-cell reconstitution after alpha-beta-depleted transplantation in children. Preparation of the TCRbeta library was carried out with unique molecular identifiers. MiXCR was run by TCRdb on the PCR reads, yielding one entry per CDR3 protein. The repertoire holds a few hundred thousand distinct CDR3 sequences, with over 9% as singletons. This material consisted of PBMCs from the stem cell graft donor, taken from the stem cell graft. The source of these receptors is a human donor who donated a stem cell graft to a child with acute lymphoblastic leukemia.

This clonotype was seen ten or more times. The V call is TRBV9, the J call TRBJ1-6; D is perhaps TRBD1 (6 bases). The germline V and J ends were trimmed by 4 bases and 4 bases, with 15 bases remaining between them. The CDR3 runs to 16 residues. CDR1 and CDR2 (germline): SGDLS, YYNGEE. CDR3 in DNA: TGTGCCAGCAGCCAAGACCCTGGACAGTATAATTCACCCCTCCACTTT. The encoded protein is CASSQDPGQYNSPLHF. Supplemented by reference TRBV9 and TRBJ1-6, the full variable domain reads DSGVTQTPKHLITATGQRVTLRCSPRSGDLSVYWYQQSLDQGLQFLIQYYNGEERAKGNILERFSAQQFPDLHSELNLSSLELGDSALYFCASSQDPGQYNSPLHFGNGTRLTVT.

In this sample, this clonotype turned up a few times. The chain links TRBV7-2 to TRBJ1-6, with D perhaps TRBD1 (5 bases). From germline, CDR1 is SGHTA and CDR2 FQGNSA. The CDR3 sequence is 13 residues long. Trimming cost V 7 bases and J 11 bases, with 15 bases left between them. The CDR3 DNA sequence: TGTGCCAGCACCCCGTCGATGGGGGCACCCCTCCACTTT. Its translation is CASTPSMGAPLHF.

The rearrangement joins TRBV5-1 to TRBJ2-5; 7 bases line up with TRBD2. This CDR3 region has 15 residues. Germline CDR1 reads SGHRS; CDR2 reads YFSETQ. With 0 bases clipped from V and 5 bases from J, the junction kept 7 bases outside the gene matches. The CDR3 region is CASSLVGTTQETQYF. CDR3 sequence (DNA): TGCGCCAGCAGCTTGGTGGGGACTACTCAGGAGACCCAGTACTTC.

The rearrangement joins TRBV6-5 to TRBJ1-1, with D possibly matching TRBD1 (6 bases). The CDR3 spans 15 residues. The V end lost 0 bases, the J end lost 4 bases, and 12 bases lay between the germline ends. In germline, CDR1 is MNHEY, CDR2 SVGAGI. Written as DNA, the CDR3 is TGTGCCAGCAGTTACTCGAGGACAGCCCGCACTGAAGCTTTCTTT. Translating gives CASSYSRTARTEAFF.

The chain recombines TRBV7-2 with TRBJ2-1, with 9 bases lining up with TRBD2. Germline CDR1 reads SGHTA; CDR2 reads FQGNSA. J gave up 6 bases and V 3 bases, and 9 bases lay outside the gene matches. The CDR3 has 16 amino acids. DNA for the CDR3: TGTGCCAGCAGCTTTGACCGGACTAGCGTGCCCAATGAGCAGTTCTTC. Translated, it gives CASSFDRTSVPNEQFF. Full variable domain (missing parts from reference TRBV7-2 and TRBJ2-1): GAGVSQSPSNKVTEKGKDVELRCDPISGHTALYWYRQSLGQGLEFLIYFQGNSAPDKSGLPSDRFSAERTGGSVSTLTIQRTQQEDSAVYLCASSFDRTSVPNEQFFGPGTRLTVL.

This clonotype was counted only a few times. The V gene is TRBV27, the J gene TRBJ2-3; D not resolved. CDR3 length: 15 amino acids. Trimming removed 7 bases at V and 4 bases at J, with 18 bases between. Germline V gene lookup returns CDR1 MNHEY and CDR2 SMNVEV (reference sequence). The CDR3: CASKRYEPSPDTQYF. In nucleotides, the CDR3 is TGTGCCAGCAAGAGATATGAGCCCTCGCCAGATACGCAGTATTTT.

This clonotype was counted ten times or more. This sequence joins TRBV7-2 and TRBJ1-2; D is undetermined. The ends were cut back, 4 bases at V and 4 bases at J, with 10 bases in the middle. CDR1 SGHTA and CDR2 FQGNSA come from the germline V gene. The CDR3 has 13 residues. DNA of the CDR3: TGTGCCAGCAGCTCCACTACCCTCTATGGCTACACCTTC. Its translation is CASSSTTLYGYTF.

This clonotype was observed many times. This sequence joins TRBV28 and TRBJ2-7; D is possibly TRBD2 (5 bases). Germline values: CDR1 MDHEN, CDR2 SYDVKM. The CDR3 runs to 12 residues. The germline V and J ends were trimmed by 5 bases and 11 bases, with 16 bases remaining between them. The CDR3 coding sequence is TGTGCCAGCAGTCCCTACGGCCCGGAGGAGTACTTC. This encodes CASSPYGPEEYF.

At least ten counts were recorded for this clonotype. The chain uses TRBV20-1 and TRBJ2-1; 9 bases are shared with TRBD2. V lost 6 bases and J lost 3; bases outside the gene matches: 6. Germline lookup yields CDR1 DFQATT and CDR2 SNEGSKA (reference sequence). This CDR3 comprises 14 residues. Written as DNA, the CDR3 is TGCAGTGCCCCTCGACTAGCGGACTACAATGAGCAGTTCTTC. Residues: CSAPRLADYNEQFF.

The chain joins TRBV20-1 to TRBJ2-7; 8 nucleotides match TRBD2. There are 13 residues in the CDR3. Looked up from germline, CDR1 is DFQATT and CDR2 is SNEGSKA (reference sequence). The V gene end was trimmed by 5 bases and the J gene end by 5 bases; junction bases not matched to a gene: 8. Here the CDR3 DNA reads TGCAGTGCTGGCCGGACTAGCCAGGACGAGCAGTACTTC. Residues: CSAGRTSQDEQYF.

Only a few counts were recorded for this clonotype. The V gene is TRBV7-8, the J gene TRBJ2-1; D may be TRBD1 or TRBD2 (6 bases each). Looked up from germline, CDR1 is SGHVS and CDR2 is FQNEAQ. V lost 1 base to trimming and J lost 4 bases, with 11 bases between them. CDR3 length: 15 amino acids. The CDR3 reads CASSLGGARYNEQFF. Written as DNA, the CDR3 is TGTGCCAGCAGCTTAGGGGGGGCGAGATACAATGAGCAGTTCTTC.

This clonotype was picked up a small number of times. The chain has TRBV12-3 or TRBV12-4 and TRBJ2-1, with TRBD2 matching over 8 bases. The CDR3 is 15 amino acids. The J segment lost 5 bases and the V segment lost 7 bases, leaving 10 bases of the junction unmatched. CDR3 region: CASTSREGPHNEQFF. CDR3 coding DNA: TGTGCCAGCACCTCCCGGGAGGGCCCCCACAATGAGCAGTTCTTC.

This clonotype appeared a few times. J is TRBJ1-1 and V is TRBV4-1, with 9 bases fitting TRBD1. CDR3 length equals 15 residues. Germline CDR1 and CDR2: MGHRA and YSYEKL. With 2 bases clipped from V and 1 base from J, the junction kept 2 bases outside the gene matches. The CDR3 spells CASSQMTGGNTEAFF. For the CDR3, the DNA is TGCGCCAGCAGCCAAATGACAGGGGGGAACACTGAAGCTTTCTTT.

The V call is TRBV15, the J call TRBJ2-1, with D possibly matching TRBD2 (6 bases). This CDR3 is built from 13 residues. Germline CDR1 LNHNV, CDR2 YYDKDF (reference sequence). Trimming took off 4 bases at V and 3 bases at J, with 7 bases between the two ends. DNA for the CDR3: TGTGCCACCAGCAAAGCGGGCTACAATGAGCAGTTCTTC. Translating it yields CATSKAGYNEQFF.

This clonotype was recorded at least ten times. The chain links TRBV5-1 to TRBJ2-7; no firm D call. This CDR3 is built from 12 residues. The germline V gene encodes CDR1 SGHRS and CDR2 YFSETQ. Trimming stripped 0 bases from V and 5 bases from J, with 6 bases between. CDR3 DNA: TGCGCCAGCAGCTTGGAAGGGAACGAGCAGTACTTC. This gives the protein CASSLEGNEQYF.

This clonotype was detected ten times or more. This chain joins TRBV6-5 and TRBJ2-1; possible D gene TRBD2, 6 bases. The CDR3 is 15 residues long. The germline V and J ends were trimmed by 11 bases and 0 bases, with 17 bases remaining between them. Germline assignment: CDR1 MNHEY and CDR2 SVGAGI. CDR3 in amino acids: CASRGDGSSYNEQFF. CDR3 in DNA: TGTGCCTCACGGGGCGACGGGAGCTCCTACAATGAGCAGTTCTTC.

This clonotype was seen ten or more times. The chain is built from TRBV4-3 and TRBJ2-7; possibly TRBD2 for D (5 bases). The ends were cut back, 0 bases at V and 3 bases at J, with 9 bases in the middle. This CDR3 spans 14 amino acids. Per the germline V gene, CDR1 is LGHNA and CDR2 is YSLEER. CDR3 DNA: TGCGCCAGCAGCCAAGACAACGGGAACTACGAGCAGTACTTC. The encoded protein is CASSQDNGNYEQYF.

This clonotype was recorded at least ten times. The chain recombines TRBV3-1 with TRBJ2-3; D is unclear. CDR3 length equals 13 residues. Germline loops: CDR1 LGHDT, CDR2 YNNKEL (reference sequence). V was trimmed by 5 bases and J by 0 bases, leaving 6 bases between them. The CDR3 nucleotides read TGTGCCAGCAGCGGGCCTAGCACAGATACGCAGTATTTT. The encoded protein is CASSGPSTDTQYF.

This chain joins TRBV7-8 and TRBJ2-2, with D perhaps TRBD2 (7 bases). V shed 1 base and J shed 0 bases, with 15 bases lying between them. Germline-derived CDR1 and CDR2 are SGHVS and FQNEAQ. The CDR3 length is 18 residues. Here the CDR3 reads CASSLEGGGGANTGELFF. The CDR3 bases are TGTGCCAGCAGCTTAGAAGGGGGGGGAGGGGCGAACACCGGGGAGCTGTTTTTT.

At least ten counts were recorded for this clonotype. V and J are TRBV29-1 and TRBJ2-2, with 7 bases aligning to TRBD2. The CDR3 is made up of 14 amino acids. Germline V gene sequence: CDR1 SQVTM, CDR2 ANQGSEA. With V trimmed by 4 bases and J by 5 bases, 7 bases remained unmatched. CDR3 nucleotides: TGCAGCGTTGGTAGAGCGGGACGGACCGGGGAGCTGTTTTTT. The encoded protein is CSVGRAGRTGELFF.

V and J are TRBV9 and TRBJ2-5; D is ambiguous. CDR1 and CDR2 (germline): SGDLS, YYNGEE. The CDR3 contains 15 residues. With 0 bases removed from V and 1 base from J, the gap between germline ends came to 10 bases. Written as DNA, the CDR3 is TGTGCCAGCAGCGTAGTTGGCTACGTCCAAGAGACCCAGTACTTC. It codes for CASSVVGYVQETQYF.

V usage is TRBV5-1 and J usage is TRBJ2-7; 7 bases line up with TRBD1. V lost 0 bases and J lost 3; bases outside the gene matches: 12. Germline lookup yields CDR1 SGHRS and CDR2 YFSETQ. This CDR3 contains 17 residues. The CDR3 protein is CASSLAKGWDRVYEQYF. The CDR3 nucleotides read TGCGCCAGCAGCTTGGCCAAGGGGTGGGACAGAGTCTACGAGCAGTACTTC.

A few counts support this clonotype. V gene TRBV7-9 combines with J gene TRBJ2-5; D is uncertain. This CDR3 comprises 12 residues. The V end lost 1 base, the J end lost 4 bases, and 4 bases lay between the germline ends. Germline V CDR1 and CDR2: SEHNR, FQNEAQ (reference sequence). CDR3 sequence (DNA): TGTGCCAGCAGCTTAGTGACAGAGACCCAGTACTTC. Amino acids: CASSLVTETQYF.

The chain links TRBV5-1 to TRBJ1-2, with a tentative D call TRBD1 (5 bases). This CDR3 is 17 amino acids long. Trimming shortened V by 0 bases and J by 0 bases, and 15 bases separated the two germline ends. The germline CDR1 and CDR2 sequences are SGHRS and YFSETQ. This CDR3 is CASSLGDGGVANYGYTF. DNA for the CDR3: TGCGCCAGCAGCTTGGGGGACGGGGGAGTAGCTAACTATGGCTACACCTTC.